The 9 T cell receptor beta chains reported below all come from one sample, sequenced in a study of blood T cell repertoires in COVID-19. Generated by immunoSEQ multiplex PCR, the TCRdb table keeps only in-frame clones and is missing some. The sample lists just under 85,000 clones; approximately 86% were seen once. Input material: peripheral blood. Every receptor here comes from a man older than 75 with active or convalescent COVID-19.

CDR3 nucleotides: TGTGCCAGCAGCCCCATCGGGACAGGGATTCCCGAGCAGTACGTC. Translating gives CASSPIGTGIPEQYV. The rearrangement uses TRBV6-2 or TRBV6-3 and TRBJ2-7; 9 nucleotides line up with TRBD1. The CDR3 is made up of 15 amino acids. Germline V gene lookup returns CDR1 MNHEY and CDR2 SVGEGT. The junction had 12 bases not matched to a gene; V was cut back by 6 bases and J by 6 bases.

The CDR3 coding sequence is TGTGCCAGCAGTACACCGGCCCGGGAGGAAAACATTCAGTACTTC. This gives the protein CASSTPAREENIQYF. The chain uses TRBV28 and TRBJ2-4, with 7 bases fitting TRBD2. Germline V gives CDR1 MDHEN, CDR2 SYDVKM. The CDR3 covers 15 residues. Unmatched junction bases numbered 9, after V lost 5 bases and J lost 5 bases.

CDR3 region: CASRPGQGNNEQFF. CDR3 in DNA: TGTGCCAGCCGCCCGGGACAGGGGAACAATGAGCAGTTCTTC. The chain links TRBV19 to TRBJ2-1, with 10 positions matching TRBD1. This CDR3 has 14 residues. Germline V gene sequence: CDR1 LNHDA, CDR2 SQIVND (reference sequence). V trimming: 9 bases; J trimming: 5 bases; junction bases outside the gene matches: 7.

V gene TRBV19 combines with J gene TRBJ2-5; 8 bases fit TRBD2. Losses at the gene ends were 5 bases for V and 4 bases for J; bases not matched to a gene: 6. Germline lookup yields CDR1 LNHDA and CDR2 SQIVND (reference sequence). The CDR3 has 14 amino acids. The CDR3 protein is CASSERTSRETQYF. The DNA of the CDR3 is TGTGCCAGTAGTGAAAGGACTAGCCGAGAGACCCAGTACTTC.

CDR3 bases: TGTGCCAGTTCAGACAGGGCTCTCACAGATACGCAGTATTTT. Amino acids: CASSDRALTDTQYF. J is TRBJ2-3 and V is TRBV19, with 7 bases fitting TRBD1. The CDR3 runs to 14 residues. Germline V CDR1 and CDR2: LNHDA, SQIVND (reference sequence). Trimming took 8 bases from V and 2 from J; bases not matched to a gene: 7.

The V and J genes are TRBV28 and TRBJ1-1, with TRBD1 matching over 9 bases. In germline, CDR1 is MDHEN, CDR2 SYDVKM. This CDR3 contains 14 residues. V lost 5 bases and J lost 5; bases outside the gene matches: 6. The CDR3 spells CASSLDRGWTEAFF. The CDR3 region has the DNA TGTGCCAGCAGTCTGGACAGGGGTTGGACTGAAGCTTTCTTT.

This clone occurred once. The chain links TRBV9 to TRBJ2-5; 13 bases map to TRBD2. The length of the CDR3 is 17 residues. J lost 5 bases, V lost 4 bases, and 11 bases had no gene match. The germline gives CDR1 SGDLS, CDR2 YYNGEE. CDR3 sequence reads: CASSPRLAGGSWETQYF. The CDR3 DNA sequence: TGTGCCAGCAGCCCAAGACTAGCGGGGGGTAGTTGGGAGACCCAGTACTTC.

The rearrangement uses TRBV19 and TRBJ2-7; D may be TRBD1 (6 bases). Germline CDR1 LNHDA, CDR2 SQIVND (reference sequence). This CDR3 spans 15 amino acids. Deletions cut 6 bases from V and 4 bases from J, with 19 bases between. CDR3 in amino acids: CASRTPGQQTYEQYV. The DNA of the CDR3 is TGTGCCAGTAGAACCCCGGGACAACAAACTTACGAGCAGTACGTC.

The V and J genes are TRBV2 and TRBJ2-7, with D possibly being TRBD2 (6 bases). The CDR3 has 14 amino acids. The germline V gene encodes CDR1 SNHLY and CDR2 FYNNEI. V lost 7 bases to trimming and J lost 2 bases, with 15 bases between them. The DNA for the CDR3 is TGTGCCAGCACGGAGGCGGGGAGGCCCTACGAGCAGTACGTC. Encoded protein: CASTEAGRPYEQYV.